This paragraph covers one TCR beta chain sequence. As yet, its antigen is unknown. CDR1 is SGDLS and CDR2 is YYNGEE in the germline V gene. This CDR3 comprises 14 residues. V was trimmed by 3 bases and J by 2 bases, leaving 9 bases between them. The data were obtained in a study of cytotoxic CD8 clonotypes in ibrutinib-treated CLL. The repertoire was sequenced with immunoSEQ multiplex PCR; TCRdb's copy has only in-frame clones and lacks some. The repertoire includes about 76,000 clones, less than 90% of them detected once, and about 39% sits in the top ten. For TCR beta libraries, around 2 micrograms of genomic DNA were obtained from cryopreserved PBMCs. Broader study findings: Public clonotypes were seen rarely and were contracted or stable on treatment.

The chain joins TRBV9 to TRBJ2-1; D remains ambiguous. The TCR was taken from a human donor with chronic lymphocytic leukemia. Source: PBMCs, taken after 24 months of ibrutinib treatment. CDR3 region: CASSGKGAYNEQFF. The CDR3 DNA follows: TGTGCCAGCAGCGGGAAAGGAGCCTACAATGAGCAGTTCTTC.